The sample holds many counts of the clone carrying this T cell receptor (beta chain). Its antigen is still unknown. Library preparation (for TCRbeta) was performed with unique molecular identifiers. MiXCR, applied by TCRdb to the PCR reads, yields one record per CDR3 protein. Of about 340,000 distinct CDR3 sequences in the sample, about a sixth were seen once. The data belong to a study of T-cell reconstitution after alpha-beta-depleted transplantation in children. Overall study findings and caveats: Surviving recipient T cells and thymic progenitors underlay high day-60 TCRbeta diversity in some patients. Reported findings indicate that, about two months after transplant, alpha-beta T cells came from several hundred expanded clones, which were derived from non-depleted graft cells.

Germline lookup yields CDR1 MDHEN and CDR2 SYDVKM. The CDR3 totals 14 residues. V lost 4 bases, J lost 7 bases, and 11 bases lay in between. The specimen comprised PBMCs, mostly from graft donor cells, sampled 360 days after TCRalphabeta/CD19-depleted stem cell transplant. The receptor was isolated from a male patient between 2 and 15 years old who had a stem cell transplant for acute lymphoblastic leukemia, so the T cells may come from the graft donor. V gene TRBV28 combines with J gene TRBJ1-6; the D gene is possibly TRBD1 (6 bases). CDR3 in DNA: TGTGCCAGCAGTTCCGGGGGCGTGAATTCACCCCTCCACTTT. Translated: CASSSGGVNSPLHF.